Below are 32 T cell receptor beta chains sequenced from a single sample in a study of T cell responses to AZD1222 COVID-19 vaccine. Sequencing was performed with immunoSEQ multiplex PCR; in TCRdb, only in-frame clones are kept and a portion is missing. The data show 120,000 or so clones, 75% to 95% seen once. The sample in question was peripheral blood, obtained 28 days after the second dose of the MenACWY control vaccine. The receptors come from an adult who received the MenACWY meningococcal vaccine as a control.

This chain joins TRBV18 and TRBJ1-4; 8 bases map to TRBD1. With V trimmed by 4 bases and J by 4 bases, 2 bases remained unmatched. This CDR3 region has 14 residues. Germline V gene data show CDR1 as KGHSH and CDR2 as LQKENI. In DNA form, the CDR3 reads TGTGCCAGCTCACGGACAGGGATTAATGAAAAACTGTTTTTT. This codes for CASSRTGINEKLFF.

The chain links TRBV19 to TRBJ1-5; 8 bases are a match to TRBD1. The CDR3 loop spans 14 amino acids. Germline CDR1 is LNHDA and CDR2 is SQIVND (reference sequence). V was clipped by 3 bases and J by 6 bases; unmatched bases: 4. CDR3 region: CASSIGGTGQPQHF. In DNA, the CDR3 is TGTGCCAGTAGTATTGGAGGGACAGGTCAGCCCCAGCATTTT.

The V call is TRBV10-1, the J call TRBJ1-1; no clear D. This CDR3 is 14 amino acids long. V was shortened by 3 bases and J by 4 bases, with 12 bases between the two germline ends. Germline CDR1 WNHNN, CDR2 SYGVQD (reference sequence). The CDR3 sequence: CASSEAGSGTEAFF. The DNA of the CDR3 is TGCGCCAGCAGTGAAGCGGGGTCGGGCACTGAAGCTTTCTTT.

The rearrangement links TRBV5-4 to TRBJ1-6, with 8 bases that match TRBD1. In germline, CDR1 is SGHNT, CDR2 YYREEE (reference sequence). Unmatched junction bases numbered 10, after V lost 4 bases and J lost 10 bases. CDR3 length equals 15 residues. As DNA, the CDR3 is TGTGCCAGCAGCCTAGGACAGGGCCAAGGCTCACCCCTCCACTTT. It translates to CASSLGQGQGSPLHF.

Only one count was recorded for this clone. The V gene is TRBV18, the J gene TRBJ1-4; no clear D. CDR1 is KGHSH, CDR2 LQKENI, per germline. CDR3 length equals 15 residues. V gave up 0 bases and J gave up 7 bases, with 12 bases separating them. The CDR3 coding sequence is TGTGCCAGCTCACCACCTGGAACTCGTCGTGAAAAACTGTTTTTT. It translates to CASSPPGTRREKLFF.

This clone was seen once. The CDR3, as DNA: TGTGCCAGCAGTACGACAGGGTCTGGGGCCAACGTCCTGACTTTC. It specifies CASSTTGSGANVLTF. The chain carries TRBV28 and TRBJ2-6, with 7 bases matching TRBD1. The germline gives CDR1 MDHEN, CDR2 SYDVKM. The CDR3 covers 15 residues. After removal of 5 bases from V and 1 base from J, the junction contained 2 bases not matched to a gene.

The chain uses TRBV19 and TRBJ1-4; TRBD1 might be the D (6 bases). CDR3 length equals 15 residues. Germline-derived CDR1 and CDR2 are LNHDA and SQIVND (reference sequence). Trimming shortened V by 5 bases and J by 5 bases, and 15 bases separated the two germline ends. CDR3 DNA: TGTGCCAGTAGTGATGGACAGCGGGCGAATGAAAAACTGTTTTTT. Translating gives CASSDGQRANEKLFF.

The chain recombines TRBV7-2 with TRBJ2-3, with TRBD2 matching 10 bases. Per germline, CDR1 SGHTA and CDR2 FQGNSA. The CDR3 totals 15 residues. J gave up 0 bases and V 5 bases, and 2 bases lay outside the gene matches. The CDR3 reads CASSPSGSSTDTQYF. CDR3 sequence (DNA): TGTGCCAGCAGCCCTAGCGGGAGTAGCACAGATACGCAGTATTTT.

The J gene is TRBJ2-1, the V gene TRBV27; D could derive from TRBD1 or TRBD2 (7 bases each). Germline CDR1 reads MNHEY; CDR2 reads SMNVEV (reference sequence). Trimming pared 3 bases from V and 5 bases from J, leaving 20 bases between. The CDR3 length is 17 residues. CDR3 in DNA: TGTGCCAGCAGTTTGGGATCCCCAGGGGGGGGCCACAATGAGCAGTTCTTC. It specifies CASSLGSPGGGHNEQFF.

This clone came up once. The chain employs TRBV19 and TRBJ1-1, with a tentative D call TRBD1 (5 bases). From germline, CDR1 is LNHDA and CDR2 SQIVND (reference sequence). The V end was cut by 5 bases, the J end by 1 base, with 17 bases between. The CDR3 contains 16 residues. The CDR3 here is CASSGRDHLKNTEAFF. The CDR3 region has the DNA TGTGCCAGTAGTGGGAGGGACCACTTAAAGAACACTGAAGCTTTCTTT.

As to this clone: An end of the junction differs from the germline gene, which may be a read error. The chain combines TRBV29-1 with TRBJ1-2; D remains ambiguous. CDR3 length equals 15 residues. From germline, CDR1 is SQVTM and CDR2 ANQGSEA. In DNA, the CDR3 is TGCAGCGTAGAAGGAGGGTTTGCGTCCCACTATGGCTACACCTTC. This codes for CSVEGGFASHYGYTF.

CDR3 protein: CASSWGYNEQFF. CDR3 DNA: TGTGCCAGTAGTTGGGGTTACAATGAGCAGTTCTTC. The chain has TRBV19 and TRBJ2-1, with unresolved D. Between the trimmed V and J ends, which lost 5 bases and 4 bases, there was a span of 6 bases. The CDR3 is made up of 12 amino acids. Germline-derived CDR1 and CDR2 are LNHDA and SQIVND (reference sequence).

This chain joins TRBV6-7 and TRBJ2-6; 8 nucleotides agree with TRBD1. TRBV6-7 is placed among ORFs of uncertain function. Trimming took 6 bases from V and 0 from J; bases not matched to a gene: 13. This CDR3 has 19 amino acids. As DNA, the CDR3 is TGTGCCAGCAGATCACACCGGACAGGGAATTCCTCTGGGGCCAACGTCCTGACTTTC. This codes for CASRSHRTGNSSGANVLTF.

CDR3 residues: CATNQRDREFSAYEQYV. CDR3 nucleotides: TGTGCCACCAACCAGCGGGACAGGGAGTTTAGCGCCTACGAGCAGTACGTC. V and J are TRBV24-1 and TRBJ2-7; 9 bases map to TRBD1. CDR1 and CDR2 (germline): KGHDR, SFDVKD. CDR3 size: 17 residues. V trimming: 8 bases; J trimming: 2 bases; junction bases outside the gene matches: 15.

This chain links TRBV7-3 with TRBJ2-5; D gene unclear. The V gene's germline CDR1 is SGHTA and CDR2 FQGTGA. V was pared by 8 bases and J by 2 bases, with 12 bases between. The CDR3 loop spans 13 amino acids. This CDR3 is CASATSVQETQYF. The CDR3 DNA reads TGTGCCAGCGCTACCAGTGTGCAAGAGACCCAGTACTTC.

The V gene is TRBV30, the J gene TRBJ1-4; the D is unclear. The CDR3 has 14 amino acids. CDR1 is GTSNPN and CDR2 is SVGIG in the germline V gene (reference sequence). Between the trimmed V and J ends, which lost 2 bases and 0 bases, there was a span of 7 bases. The CDR3 bases are TGTGCCTGGAGTTACGGCCCAACTAATGAAAAACTGTTTTTT. This encodes CAWSYGPTNEKLFF. The whole variable domain, filled in from reference TRBV30 and TRBJ1-4, reads SQTIHQWPATLVQPVGSPLSLECTVEGTSNPNLYWYRQAAGRGLQLLFYSVGIGQISSEVPQNLSASRPQDRQFILSSKKLLLSDSGFYLCAWSYGPTNEKLFFGSGTQLSVL.

This chain connects TRBV7-3 to TRBJ2-2, with D possibly being TRBD2 (7 bases). CDR1 and CDR2 from the germline V gene are SGHTA and FQGTGA. The V gene lost 5 bases and the J gene lost 1 base, with 14 bases spanning the gap. The CDR3 runs 16 residues. The CDR3 protein is CASSRWGGENTGELFF. The CDR3 DNA reads TGTGCCAGCAGCCGGTGGGGGGGCGAGAACACCGGGGAGCTGTTTTTT.

The chain joins TRBV21-1 to TRBJ2-2; TRBD1, the table's D call, was not compared with the DNA. TRBV21-1 is given as a pseudogene. The CDR3 length is 20 residues. The CDR3 DNA follows: TGTGCCAGCAGCAAAGTTCTCATAGGGGGACAGGGTTCGACCACCGGGGAGCTGTTTTTT. Amino acids: CASSKVLIGGQGSTTGELFF.

This chain uses TRBV6-5 with TRBJ1-2; 8 nucleotides agree with TRBD1. CDR3 length: 13 residues. With 6 bases clipped from V and 6 bases from J, the junction kept 6 bases outside the gene matches. In germline, CDR1 is MNHEY, CDR2 SVGAGI. The CDR3, as DNA: TGTGCCAGCAGGAGACAGGGGAAGGATGGCTACACCTTC. Its translation is CASRRQGKDGYTF.

The J gene is TRBJ1-1, the V gene TRBV16, with D unresolved. The CDR3 extends over 14 amino acids. V was shortened by 1 base and J by 0 bases, with 6 bases between the two germline ends. Germline values: CDR1 KGHSY, CDR2 FQNENV. CDR3 sequence (DNA): TGTGCCAGCAGCCAATTCCCGATGAACACTGAAGCTTTCTTT. It codes for CASSQFPMNTEAFF.

The chain combines TRBV2 with TRBJ2-7; D gene ambiguous. Germline assignment: CDR1 SNHLY and CDR2 FYNNEI. This CDR3 contains 12 residues. V dropped 1 base and J dropped 7 bases, with 8 bases sitting between them. The CDR3 DNA follows: TGTGCCAGCAGTGAAGACGTGAGGGAGCAGTACTTC. Amino acid sequence: CASSEDVREQYF. Supplemented by reference TRBV2 and TRBJ2-7, the full variable domain reads EPEVTQTPSHQVTQMGQEVILRCVPISNHLYFYWYRQILGQKVEFLVSFYNNEISEKSEIFDDQFSVERPDGSNFTLKIRSTKLEDSAMYFCASSEDVREQYFGPGTRLTVT.

CDR3 nucleotide sequence: TGCGCCAGCAGCCAAGGTCAAGGGGTGAACACCGGGGAGCTGTTTTTT. Its translation: CASSQGQGVNTGELFF. The chain recombines TRBV4-1 with TRBJ2-2; TRBD1 is a possible D gene (5 bases). V was trimmed by 1 base and J by 1 base, leaving 10 bases between them. The germline gives CDR1 MGHRA, CDR2 YSYEKL. The CDR3 spans 16 residues.

This clone was found once. The chain is built from TRBV29-1 and TRBJ2-1; D might be TRBD1 or TRBD2, each matching 5 bases. V was shortened by 7 bases and J by 9 bases, with 22 bases between the two germline ends. The CDR3 has 14 residues. In germline, CDR1 is SQVTM, CDR2 ANQGSEA. The CDR3 here is CSARRPPGPVEQFF. CDR3 DNA sequence: TGCAGCGCCCGCCGGCCCCCGGGACCGGTTGAGCAGTTCTTC.

This chain joins TRBV5-1 and TRBJ2-7; D tentatively fits TRBD1 or TRBD2 (5 bases each). The CDR3 extends over 13 amino acids. V lost 0 bases and J 5 bases, leaving 9 bases between the germline ends. Germline-derived CDR1 and CDR2 are SGHRS and YFSETQ. DNA of the CDR3: TGCGCCAGCAGCTTGGATTTGGGGGACGAGCAGTACTTC. It yields the protein CASSLDLGDEQYF.

The chain has TRBV30 and TRBJ1-4, with unresolved D. This CDR3 has 12 amino acids. Per germline, CDR1 GTSNPN and CDR2 SVGIG (reference sequence). V was cut by 2 bases and J by 5 bases, with 6 bases left in between. The CDR3 spells CAWSIGNEKLFF. CDR3 nucleotides: TGTGCCTGGAGTATTGGAAATGAAAAACTGTTTTTT. Full variable domain (missing parts from reference TRBV30 and TRBJ1-4): SQTIHQWPATLVQPVGSPLSLECTVEGTSNPNLYWYRQAAGRGLQLLFYSVGIGQISSEVPQNLSASRPQDRQFILSSKKLLLSDSGFYLCAWSIGNEKLFFGSGTQLSVL.

J is TRBJ1-4 and V is TRBV19; 8 bases agree with TRBD1. The CDR3 totals 18 residues. Germline V gene lookup returns CDR1 LNHDA and CDR2 SQIVND (reference sequence). J gave up 0 bases and V 3 bases, and 9 bases lay outside the gene matches. CDR3 nucleotides: TGTGCCAGTAGTATTCTACGGACAGGGCAGGCAACTAATGAAAAACTGTTTTTT. Its protein is CASSILRTGQATNEKLFF.

The rearrangement links TRBV6-1 to TRBJ2-7; D remains unclear. This CDR3 is 13 amino acids long. Per germline, CDR1 MNHNS and CDR2 SASEGT. Trimming removed 2 bases from V and 5 bases from J, with 10 bases in between. DNA for the CDR3: TGTGCCAGCAGTGAACTCGGTGTGCACGAGCAGTACGTC. Its protein product is CASSELGVHEQYV.

This clone was recorded only once. This chain connects TRBV25-1 to TRBJ2-2, with D tentatively TRBD2 (6 bases). The CDR3 runs 17 residues. The germline gives CDR1 MGHDK, CDR2 SYGVNS. Trimming removed 3 bases from V and 3 bases from J, with 17 bases in between. CDR3 protein: CASSDFGGWGDTGELFF. The CDR3 DNA reads as TGTGCCAGCAGTGATTTCGGCGGTTGGGGGGACACCGGGGAGCTGTTTTTT.

This sequence joins TRBV3-1 (or the pseudogene TRBV3-2) and TRBJ2-5; D gene unclear. The CDR3 spans 14 residues. The V and J ends lost 4 bases and 5 bases respectively, with 14 bases between them. Germline assignment: CDR1 LGHDT and CDR2 YNNKEL (reference sequence). This CDR3 reads CASSPRGVQETQYF. The CDR3 nucleotides read TGTGCCAGCAGCCCGCGCGGCGTGCAGGAGACCCAGTACTTC.

V and J are TRBV30 and TRBJ2-2, with 9 bases aligning to TRBD2. This CDR3 has 16 amino acids. The J segment lost 6 bases and the V segment lost 1 base, leaving 9 bases of the junction unmatched. Germline V gene sequence: CDR1 GTSNPN, CDR2 SVGIG (reference sequence). The DNA of the CDR3 is TGTGCCTGGAGTGGGGGTAGCGGGAGATTCCCCGGGGAGCTGTTTTTT. It specifies CAWSGGSGRFPGELFF.

The J gene is TRBJ2-3, the V gene TRBV24-1; perhaps TRBD1 as D (5 bases). The germline V gene encodes CDR1 KGHDR and CDR2 SFDVKD. V was trimmed by 3 bases and J by 2 bases, leaving 8 bases between them. There are 14 residues in the CDR3. The CDR3: CATSDPGFTDTQYF. CDR3 DNA: TGTGCCACCAGTGATCCAGGGTTCACAGATACGCAGTATTTT.

The rearrangement links TRBV5-6 to TRBJ1-1; unclear D gene. V was clipped by 4 bases and J by 2 bases, with 15 bases between them. CDR1 is SGHDT, CDR2 YYEEEE, per germline. The CDR3 extends over 15 amino acids. CDR3 in amino acids: CASSRPDLINTEAFF. CDR3 DNA sequence: TGTGCCAGCAGCCGACCGGACCTGATTAACACTGAAGCTTTCTTT.